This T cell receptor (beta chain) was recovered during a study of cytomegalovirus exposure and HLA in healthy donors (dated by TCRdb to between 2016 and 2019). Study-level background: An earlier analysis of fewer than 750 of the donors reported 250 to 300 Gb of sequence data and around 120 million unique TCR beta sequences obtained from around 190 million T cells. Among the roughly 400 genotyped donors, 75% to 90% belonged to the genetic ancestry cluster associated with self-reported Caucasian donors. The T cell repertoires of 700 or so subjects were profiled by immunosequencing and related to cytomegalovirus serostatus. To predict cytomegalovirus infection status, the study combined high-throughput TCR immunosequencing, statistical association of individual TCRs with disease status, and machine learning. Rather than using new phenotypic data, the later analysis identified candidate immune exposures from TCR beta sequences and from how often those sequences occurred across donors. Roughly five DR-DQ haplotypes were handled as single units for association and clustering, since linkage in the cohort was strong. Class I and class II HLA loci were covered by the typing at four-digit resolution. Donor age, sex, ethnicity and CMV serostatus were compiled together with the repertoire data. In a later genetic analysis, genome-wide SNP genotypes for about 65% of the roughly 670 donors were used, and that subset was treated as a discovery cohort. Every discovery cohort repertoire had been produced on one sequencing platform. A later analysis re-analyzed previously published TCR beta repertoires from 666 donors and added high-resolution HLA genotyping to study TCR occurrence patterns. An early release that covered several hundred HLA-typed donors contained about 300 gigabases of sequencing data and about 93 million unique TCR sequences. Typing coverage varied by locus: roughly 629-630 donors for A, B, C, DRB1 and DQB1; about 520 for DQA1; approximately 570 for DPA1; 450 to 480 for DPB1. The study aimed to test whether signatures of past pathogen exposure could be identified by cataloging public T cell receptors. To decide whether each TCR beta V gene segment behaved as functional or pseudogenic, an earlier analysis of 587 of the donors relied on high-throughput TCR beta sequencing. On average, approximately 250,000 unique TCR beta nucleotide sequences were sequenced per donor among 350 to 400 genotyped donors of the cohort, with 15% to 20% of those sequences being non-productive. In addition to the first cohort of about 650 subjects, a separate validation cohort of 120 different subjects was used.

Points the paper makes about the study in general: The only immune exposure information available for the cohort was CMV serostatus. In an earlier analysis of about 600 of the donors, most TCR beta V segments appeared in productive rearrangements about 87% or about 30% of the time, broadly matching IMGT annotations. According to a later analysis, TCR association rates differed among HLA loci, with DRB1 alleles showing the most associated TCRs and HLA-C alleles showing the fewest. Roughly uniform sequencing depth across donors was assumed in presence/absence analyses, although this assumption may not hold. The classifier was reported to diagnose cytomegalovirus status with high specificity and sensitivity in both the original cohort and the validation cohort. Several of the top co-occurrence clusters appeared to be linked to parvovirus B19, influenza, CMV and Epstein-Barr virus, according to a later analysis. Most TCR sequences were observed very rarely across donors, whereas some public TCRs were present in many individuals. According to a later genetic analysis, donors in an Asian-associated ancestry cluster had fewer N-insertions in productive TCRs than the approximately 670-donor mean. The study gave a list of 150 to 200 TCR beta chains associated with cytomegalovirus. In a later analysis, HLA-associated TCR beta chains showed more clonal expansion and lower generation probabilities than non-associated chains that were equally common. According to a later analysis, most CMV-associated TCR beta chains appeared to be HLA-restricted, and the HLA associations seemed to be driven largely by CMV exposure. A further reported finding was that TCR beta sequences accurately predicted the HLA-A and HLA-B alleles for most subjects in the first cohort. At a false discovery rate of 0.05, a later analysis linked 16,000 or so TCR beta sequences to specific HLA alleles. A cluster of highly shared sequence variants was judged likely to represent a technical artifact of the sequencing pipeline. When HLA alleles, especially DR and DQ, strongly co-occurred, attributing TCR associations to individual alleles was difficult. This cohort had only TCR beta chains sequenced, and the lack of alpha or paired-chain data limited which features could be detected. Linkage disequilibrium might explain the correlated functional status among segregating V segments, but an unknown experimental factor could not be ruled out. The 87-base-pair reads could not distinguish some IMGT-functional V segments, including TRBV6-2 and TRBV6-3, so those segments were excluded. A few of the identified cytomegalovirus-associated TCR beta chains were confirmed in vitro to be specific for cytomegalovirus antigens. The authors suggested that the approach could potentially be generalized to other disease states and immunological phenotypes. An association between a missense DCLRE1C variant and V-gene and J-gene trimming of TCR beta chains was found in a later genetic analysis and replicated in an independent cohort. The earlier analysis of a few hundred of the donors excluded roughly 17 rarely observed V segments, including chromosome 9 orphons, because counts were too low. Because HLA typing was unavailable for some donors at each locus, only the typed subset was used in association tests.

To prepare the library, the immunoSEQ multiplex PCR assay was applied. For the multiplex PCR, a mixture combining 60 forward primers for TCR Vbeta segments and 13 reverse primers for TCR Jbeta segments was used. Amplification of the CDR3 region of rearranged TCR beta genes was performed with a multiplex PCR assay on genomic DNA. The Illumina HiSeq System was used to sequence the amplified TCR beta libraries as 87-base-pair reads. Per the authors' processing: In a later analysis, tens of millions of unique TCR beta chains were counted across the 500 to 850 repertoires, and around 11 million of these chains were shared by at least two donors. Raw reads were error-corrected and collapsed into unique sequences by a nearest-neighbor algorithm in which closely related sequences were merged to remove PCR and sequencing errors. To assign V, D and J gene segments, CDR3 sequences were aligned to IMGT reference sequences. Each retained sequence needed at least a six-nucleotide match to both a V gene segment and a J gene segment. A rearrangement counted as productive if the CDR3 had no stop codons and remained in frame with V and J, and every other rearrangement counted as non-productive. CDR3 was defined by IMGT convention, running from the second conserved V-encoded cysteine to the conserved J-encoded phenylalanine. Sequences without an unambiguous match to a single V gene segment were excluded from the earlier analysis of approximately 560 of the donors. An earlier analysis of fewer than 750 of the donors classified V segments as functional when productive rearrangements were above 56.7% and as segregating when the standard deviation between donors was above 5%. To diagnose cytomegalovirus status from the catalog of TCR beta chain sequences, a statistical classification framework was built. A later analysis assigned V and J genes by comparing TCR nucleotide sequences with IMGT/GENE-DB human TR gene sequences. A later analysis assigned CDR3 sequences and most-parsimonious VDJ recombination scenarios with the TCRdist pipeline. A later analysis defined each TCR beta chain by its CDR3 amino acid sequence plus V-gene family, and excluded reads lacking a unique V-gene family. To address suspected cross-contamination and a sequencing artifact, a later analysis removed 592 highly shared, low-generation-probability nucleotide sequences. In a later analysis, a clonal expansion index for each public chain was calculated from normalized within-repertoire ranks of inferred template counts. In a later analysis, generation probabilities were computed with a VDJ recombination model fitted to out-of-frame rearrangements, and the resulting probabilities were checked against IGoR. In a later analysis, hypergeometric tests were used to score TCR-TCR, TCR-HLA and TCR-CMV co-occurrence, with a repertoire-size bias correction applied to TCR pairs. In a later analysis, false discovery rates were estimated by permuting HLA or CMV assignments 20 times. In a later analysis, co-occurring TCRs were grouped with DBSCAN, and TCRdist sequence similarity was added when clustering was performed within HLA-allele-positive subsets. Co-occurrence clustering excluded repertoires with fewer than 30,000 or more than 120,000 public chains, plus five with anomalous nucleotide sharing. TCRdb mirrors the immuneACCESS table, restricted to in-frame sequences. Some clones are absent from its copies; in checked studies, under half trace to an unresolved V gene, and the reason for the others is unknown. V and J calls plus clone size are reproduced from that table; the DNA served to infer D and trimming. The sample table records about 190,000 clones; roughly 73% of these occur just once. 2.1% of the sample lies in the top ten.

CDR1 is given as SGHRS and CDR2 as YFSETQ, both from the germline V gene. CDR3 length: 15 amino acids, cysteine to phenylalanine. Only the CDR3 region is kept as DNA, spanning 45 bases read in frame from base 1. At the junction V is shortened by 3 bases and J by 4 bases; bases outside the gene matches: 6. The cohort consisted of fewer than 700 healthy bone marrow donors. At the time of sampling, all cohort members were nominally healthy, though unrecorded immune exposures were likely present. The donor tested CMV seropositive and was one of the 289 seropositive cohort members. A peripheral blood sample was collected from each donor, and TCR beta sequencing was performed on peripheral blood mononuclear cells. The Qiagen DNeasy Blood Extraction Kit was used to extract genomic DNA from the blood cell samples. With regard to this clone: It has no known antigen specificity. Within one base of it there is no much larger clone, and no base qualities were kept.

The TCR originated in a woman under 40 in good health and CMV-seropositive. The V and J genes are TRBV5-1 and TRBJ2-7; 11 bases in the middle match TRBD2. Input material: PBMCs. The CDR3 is CASSSVAGGLYEQYF. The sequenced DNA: TGCGCCAGCAGCTCCGTAGCGGGGGGGCTGTACGAGCAGTACTTC.